This TCR beta chain was documented in a study of T cell clonality in common variable immunodeficiency. Whole-study results and caveats: TCRbeta clonality was increased in CVID versus healthy controls. Links between repertoire features and CVID complications were heterogeneity-limited.

The V gene lost 0 bases and the J gene lost 9 bases, with 10 bases spanning the gap. The CDR3 sequence is 13 residues long. Germline-derived CDR1 and CDR2 are SGHRS and YFSETQ. Libraries were prepared by immunoSEQ multiplex PCR; TCRdb keeps only in-frame clonotypes and omits some of them. This sample carries 40,000 or so clones, none of them present only once. Patients and controls were mostly of Caucasian heritage. Each donor provided about 4.5 to 9 ml of heparinized whole blood. The table lists this clone with a few counts. The antigen is not known. The missing CDR3 end, 3 residues past where the read stops, is filled in from the germline J gene.

The TCR originated in a person aged 18 to 75 in good health. Sequencing was performed on peripheral blood mononuclear cells. The J gene is TRBJ2-1, the V gene TRBV5-1; D ambiguous. The CDR3 here is CASSLEILVEQFF. The CDR3 DNA, read in part, is TGCGCCAGCAGCTTGGAGATTTTAGTTGAG.